These 12 T cell receptor beta chains were all obtained from the same sample, sequenced in a study of monozygotic twins with inflammatory bowel disease. Reanalyzing the 5' RACE reads, TCRdb keeps one entry per CDR3 protein, without DNA. The sample shows about 380,000 distinct CDR3 sequences, and approximately 2.4% sits with its ten largest clones. The sequenced material came from blood. These receptors originate from a human donor with ulcerative colitis or Crohn's disease, or a healthy co-twin of an affected twin (not recorded which).

The genes are TRBV3-1 and TRBJ2-1. The CDR3 loop spans 16 amino acids. The germline V gene has CDR1 LGHDT and CDR2 YNNKEL (reference sequence). The CDR3 loop is CASSQQYKSSYNEQFF.

This chain links TRBV7-2 with TRBJ2-3; with no DNA, the TCRdb D assignment of TRBD2 cannot be verified. Germline CDR1 is SGHTA and CDR2 is FQGNSA. The CDR3 totals 16 residues. CDR3 residues: CASSPGTSLLPDTQYF.

This chain connects TRBV5-1 to TRBJ2-2; TCRdb lists TRBD2, though no DNA is available to test this call. The V gene's germline CDR1 is SGHRS and CDR2 YFSETQ. The CDR3 length is 15 residues. The CDR3 loop reads CASSLDSGHTGELFF.

The genes are TRBV30 and TRBJ1-1; TCRdb proposes TRBD1, but this gene call is untestable without DNA. The CDR3 extends over 13 amino acids. Germline V gives CDR1 GTSNPN, CDR2 SVGIG (reference sequence). The CDR3 region is CAWGWGGGTEAFF.

The CDR3 reads CASTNTNTEAFF. This chain links TRBV27 with TRBJ1-1. Germline V CDR1 and CDR2: MNHEY, SMNVEV (reference sequence). This CDR3 is 12 amino acids long.

The chain is built from TRBV18 and TRBJ2-4; the TCRdb call, TRBD1, lacks DNA for checking. CDR3 length: 16 amino acids. Germline V gene data show CDR1 as KGHSH and CDR2 as LQKENI. This CDR3 reads CASSPLGQGALNIQYF. The whole variable domain, filled in from reference TRBV18 and TRBJ2-4, reads NAGVMQNPRHLVRRRGQEARLRCSPMKGHSHVYWYRQLPEEGLKFMVYLQKENIIDESGMPKERFSAEFPKEGPSILRIQQVVRGDSAAYFCASSPLGQGALNIQYFGAGTRLSVL.

The V gene is TRBV29-1, the J gene TRBJ2-3; TCRdb picks TRBD1, but there is no DNA to check that call. The CDR3 covers 13 residues. Germline assignment: CDR1 SQVTM and CDR2 ANQGSEA. The CDR3 region is CSVGAGGTDTQYF.

This sequence joins TRBV6-6 and TRBJ1-2; with no DNA, the TCRdb D assignment of TRBD1 cannot be verified. Per germline, CDR1 MNHNY and CDR2 SVGAGI (reference sequence). The CDR3 is 14 residues long. The CDR3 is CASRLWGARDGYTF.

The chain couples TRBV7-2 to TRBJ2-2; as DNA is missing, the TRBD2 call by TCRdb cannot be tested. CDR3 length: 15 amino acids. Germline CDR1 SGHTA, CDR2 FQGNSA. This CDR3 is CASSSQRGRIGELFF.

The chain carries TRBV6-5 and TRBJ2-7. The germline V gene encodes CDR1 MNHEY and CDR2 SVGAGI. CDR3 length equals 13 residues. The CDR3 sequence is CASRAGGFYEQYF.

The rearrangement uses TRBV6-2 or TRBV6-3 and TRBJ2-1; the TCRdb call, TRBD1, lacks DNA for checking. Germline CDR1 MNHEY, CDR2 SVGEGT. The CDR3 length is 17 residues. CDR3 amino acids: CASKLATGAPSYNEQFF.

The genes are TRBV5-6 and TRBJ2-7; TCRdb designates TRBD1, a call that cannot be tested without DNA. This CDR3 comprises 17 residues. Germline CDR1 and CDR2: SGHDT and YYEEEE. The CDR3 sequence is CASSSSGDRYMYYEQYF. The full variable domain, completed using reference TRBV5-6 and TRBJ2-7, is DAGVTQSPTHLIKTRGQQVTLRCSPKSGHDTVSWYQQALGQGPQFIFQYYEEEERQRGNFPDRFSGHQFPNYSSELNVNALLLGDSALYLCASSSSGDRYMYYEQYFGPGTRLTVT.